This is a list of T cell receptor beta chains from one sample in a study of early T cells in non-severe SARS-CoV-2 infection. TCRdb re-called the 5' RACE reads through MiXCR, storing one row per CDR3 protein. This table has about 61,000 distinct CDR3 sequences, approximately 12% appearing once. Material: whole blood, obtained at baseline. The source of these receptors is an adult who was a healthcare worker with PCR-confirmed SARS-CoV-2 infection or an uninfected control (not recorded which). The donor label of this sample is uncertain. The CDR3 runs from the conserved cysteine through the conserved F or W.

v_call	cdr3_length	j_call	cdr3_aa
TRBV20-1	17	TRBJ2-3	CSASGEWVRTGKDTQYF
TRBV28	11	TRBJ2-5	CASRTPETQYF
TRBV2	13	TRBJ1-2	CASSVELNYGYTF
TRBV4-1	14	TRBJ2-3	CASSSRDRADTQYF
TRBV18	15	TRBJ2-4	CASSAGELAKNIQYF
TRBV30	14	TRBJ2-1	CAWSVQAGGVEQFF
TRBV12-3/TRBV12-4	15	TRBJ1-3	CASSTPGIWGNTIYF
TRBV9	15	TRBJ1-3	CASSVVGGSGNTIYF
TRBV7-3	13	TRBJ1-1	CASSYNVNTEAFF
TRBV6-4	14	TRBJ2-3	CASSEYSSTDTQYF
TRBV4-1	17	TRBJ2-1	CASNKTQDRRSYNEQFF
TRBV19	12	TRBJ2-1	CASSPQGKGQFF
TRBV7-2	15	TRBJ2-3	CASSLTALSTDTQYF
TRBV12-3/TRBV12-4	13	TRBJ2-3	CASSDDGTDTQYF
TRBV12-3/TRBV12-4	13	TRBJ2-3	CASSGGNTDTQYF
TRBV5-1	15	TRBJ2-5	CASSLGAGFEETQYF
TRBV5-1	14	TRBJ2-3	CASSLVAGADTQYF
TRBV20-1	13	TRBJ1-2	CSARSFGNYGYTF
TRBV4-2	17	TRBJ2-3	CASSLTGTSLIADTQYF
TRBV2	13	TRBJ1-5	CASGSGANQPQHF
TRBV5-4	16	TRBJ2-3	CASSLVIQRGTDTQYF
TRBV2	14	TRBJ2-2	CASRGVANTGELFF
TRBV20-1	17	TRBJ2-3	CSATWASGGDLPDTQYF
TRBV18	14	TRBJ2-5	CASSSTTGKETQYF
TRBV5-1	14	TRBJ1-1	CASSLRLRETEAFF
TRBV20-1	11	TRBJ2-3	CSASPTDTQYF
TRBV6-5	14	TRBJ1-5	CASRGLSGVGPQHF
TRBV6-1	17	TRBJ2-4	CASSEAREGLAKNIQYF
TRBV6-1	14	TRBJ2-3	CASSRDSGTDTQYF
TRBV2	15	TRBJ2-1	CASSEKGLAGYEQFF
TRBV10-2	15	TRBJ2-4	CASSESKSYKNIQYF
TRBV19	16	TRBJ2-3	CASGIPGVLDADTQYF
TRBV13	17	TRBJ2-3	CASSPEGVSRRTDTQYF
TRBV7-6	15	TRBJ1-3	CASSTGTAGGNTIYF
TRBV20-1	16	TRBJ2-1	CSARRGLAGFYHEQFF
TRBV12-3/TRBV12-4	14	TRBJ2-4	CASSRESHKNIQYF
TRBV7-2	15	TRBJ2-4	CASSLAGTVKNIQYF
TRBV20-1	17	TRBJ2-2	CSATRQGTSTGTGELFF
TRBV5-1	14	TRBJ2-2	CASTLFADTGELFF
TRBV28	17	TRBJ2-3	CASSLPPGQGFTDTQYF
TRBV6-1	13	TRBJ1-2	CASSVSANYGYTF
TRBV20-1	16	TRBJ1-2	CSARGDRGLVDYGYTF
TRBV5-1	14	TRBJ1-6	CASSSGGPNSPLHF